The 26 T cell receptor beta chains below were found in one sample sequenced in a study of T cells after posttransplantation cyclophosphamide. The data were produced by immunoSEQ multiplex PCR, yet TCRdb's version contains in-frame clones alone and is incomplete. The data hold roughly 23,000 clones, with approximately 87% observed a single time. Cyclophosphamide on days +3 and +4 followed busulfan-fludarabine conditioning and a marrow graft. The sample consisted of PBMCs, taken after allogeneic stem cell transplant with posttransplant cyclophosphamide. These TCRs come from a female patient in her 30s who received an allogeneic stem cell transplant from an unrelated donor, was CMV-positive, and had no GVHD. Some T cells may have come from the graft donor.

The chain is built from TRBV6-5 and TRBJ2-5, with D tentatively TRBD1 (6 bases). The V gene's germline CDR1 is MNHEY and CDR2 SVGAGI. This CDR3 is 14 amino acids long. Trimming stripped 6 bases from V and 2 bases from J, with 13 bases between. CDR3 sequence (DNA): TGTGCCAGCAGCTGGGTGACAGGTCAAGAGACCCAGTACTTC. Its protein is CASSWVTGQETQYF.

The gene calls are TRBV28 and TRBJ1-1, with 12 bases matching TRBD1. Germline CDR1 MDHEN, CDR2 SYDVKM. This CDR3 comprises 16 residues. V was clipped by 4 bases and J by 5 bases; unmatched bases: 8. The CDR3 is CASSYPRDRGLTEAFF. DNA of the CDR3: TGTGCCAGCAGTTATCCCCGGGACAGGGGGCTTACTGAAGCTTTCTTT.

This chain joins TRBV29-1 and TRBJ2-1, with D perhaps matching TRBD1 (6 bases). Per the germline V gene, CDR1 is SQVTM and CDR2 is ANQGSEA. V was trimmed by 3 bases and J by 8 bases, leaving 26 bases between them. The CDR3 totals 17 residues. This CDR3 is CSVDGQKMNMGWDEQFF. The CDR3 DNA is TGCAGCGTTGACGGACAGAAAATGAATATGGGGTGGGATGAGCAGTTCTTC.

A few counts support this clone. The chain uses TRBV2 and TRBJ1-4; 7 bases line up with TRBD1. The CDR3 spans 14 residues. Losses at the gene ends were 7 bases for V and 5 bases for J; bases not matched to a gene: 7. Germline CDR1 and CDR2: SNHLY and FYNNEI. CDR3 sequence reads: CASKTGTVNEKLFF. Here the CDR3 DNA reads TGTGCCAGCAAAACCGGGACAGTGAATGAAAAACTGTTTTTT.

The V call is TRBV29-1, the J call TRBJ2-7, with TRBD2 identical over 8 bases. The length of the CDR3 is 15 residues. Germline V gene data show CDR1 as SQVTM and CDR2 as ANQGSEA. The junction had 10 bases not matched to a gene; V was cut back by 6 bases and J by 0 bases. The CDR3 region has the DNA TGCAGCGTGTCCGGGGGGGGCAGGGGCTCCTACGAGCAGTACTTC. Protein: CSVSGGGRGSYEQYF.

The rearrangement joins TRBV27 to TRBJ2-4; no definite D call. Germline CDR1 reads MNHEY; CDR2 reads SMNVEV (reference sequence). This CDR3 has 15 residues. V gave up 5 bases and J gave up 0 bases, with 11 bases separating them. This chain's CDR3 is CASSPSSVAKNIQYF. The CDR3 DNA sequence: TGTGCCAGCAGTCCCTCGAGTGTAGCCAAAAACATTCAGTACTTC.

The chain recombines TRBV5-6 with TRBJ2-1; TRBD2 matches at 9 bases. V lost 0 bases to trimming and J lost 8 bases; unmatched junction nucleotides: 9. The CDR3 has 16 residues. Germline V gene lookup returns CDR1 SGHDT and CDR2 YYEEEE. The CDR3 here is CASSLAGRGGLDEQFF. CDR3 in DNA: TGTGCCAGCAGCTTGGCCGGGCGGGGGGGCCTGGATGAGCAGTTCTTC.

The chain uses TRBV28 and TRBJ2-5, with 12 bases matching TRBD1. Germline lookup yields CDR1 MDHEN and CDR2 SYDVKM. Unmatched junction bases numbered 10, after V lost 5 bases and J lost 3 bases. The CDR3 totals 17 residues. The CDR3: CASSRGDRGPIKETQYF. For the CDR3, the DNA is TGTGCCAGCAGTCGGGGGGACAGGGGGCCTATCAAAGAGACCCAGTACTTC.

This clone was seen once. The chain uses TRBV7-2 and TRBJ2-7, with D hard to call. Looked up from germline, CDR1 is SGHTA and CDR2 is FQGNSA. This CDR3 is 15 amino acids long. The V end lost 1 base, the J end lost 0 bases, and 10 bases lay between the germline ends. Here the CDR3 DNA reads TGTGCCAGCAGCTTAGGTTTCTCCAGCTCCTACGAGCAGTACTTC. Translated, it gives CASSLGFSSSYEQYF.

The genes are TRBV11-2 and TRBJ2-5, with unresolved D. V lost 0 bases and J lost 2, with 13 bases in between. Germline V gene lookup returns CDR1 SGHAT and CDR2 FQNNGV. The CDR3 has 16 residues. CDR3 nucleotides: TGTGCCAGCAGCTTAGAGCCAGGTAGTATACAAGAGACCCAGTACTTC. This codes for CASSLEPGSIQETQYF. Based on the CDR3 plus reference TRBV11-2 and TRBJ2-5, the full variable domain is EAGVAQSPRYKIIEKRQSVAFWCNPISGHATLYWYQQILGQGPKLLIQFQNNGVVDDSQLPKDRFSAERLKGVDSTLKIQPAKLEDSAVYLCASSLEPGSIQETQYFGPGTRLLVL.

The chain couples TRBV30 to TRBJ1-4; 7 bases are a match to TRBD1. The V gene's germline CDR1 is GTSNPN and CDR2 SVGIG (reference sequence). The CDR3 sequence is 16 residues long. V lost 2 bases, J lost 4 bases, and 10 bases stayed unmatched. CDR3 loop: CAWSLTGTVFNEKLFF. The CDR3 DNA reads TGTGCCTGGAGTCTGACCGGGACAGTGTTTAATGAAAAACTGTTTTTT.

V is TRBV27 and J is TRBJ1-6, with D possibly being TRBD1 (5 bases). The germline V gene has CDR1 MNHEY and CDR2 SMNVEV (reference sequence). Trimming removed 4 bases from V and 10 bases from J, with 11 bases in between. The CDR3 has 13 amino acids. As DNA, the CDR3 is TGTGCCAGCAGTTCAGGGATCGAGTCACCCCTCCACTTT. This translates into CASSSGIESPLHF.

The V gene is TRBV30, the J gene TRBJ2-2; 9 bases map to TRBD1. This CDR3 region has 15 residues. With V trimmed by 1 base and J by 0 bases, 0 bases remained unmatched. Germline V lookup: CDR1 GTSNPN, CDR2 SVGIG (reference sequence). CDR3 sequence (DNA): TGTGCCTGGAGTGGACAGGGGGCGAACACCGGGGAGCTGTTTTTT. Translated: CAWSGQGANTGELFF. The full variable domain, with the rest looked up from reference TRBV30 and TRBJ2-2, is SQTIHQWPATLVQPVGSPLSLECTVEGTSNPNLYWYRQAAGRGLQLLFYSVGIGQISSEVPQNLSASRPQDRQFILSSKKLLLSDSGFYLCAWSGQGANTGELFFGEGSRLTVL.

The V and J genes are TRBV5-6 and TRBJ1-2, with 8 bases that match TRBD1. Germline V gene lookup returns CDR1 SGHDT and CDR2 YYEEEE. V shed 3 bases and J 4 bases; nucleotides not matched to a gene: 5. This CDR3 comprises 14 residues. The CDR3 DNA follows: TGTGCCAGCAGCTCGACAGGGGCGGTCTATGGCTACACCTTC. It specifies CASSSTGAVYGYTF.

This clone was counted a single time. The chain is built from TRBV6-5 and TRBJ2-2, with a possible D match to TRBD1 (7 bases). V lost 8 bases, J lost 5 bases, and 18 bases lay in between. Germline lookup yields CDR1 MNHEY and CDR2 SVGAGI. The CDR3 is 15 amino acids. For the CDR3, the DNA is TGTGCCAGCTGCAGGGGGGACGCCAGGACCGGGGAGCTGTTTTTT. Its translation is CASCRGDARTGELFF.

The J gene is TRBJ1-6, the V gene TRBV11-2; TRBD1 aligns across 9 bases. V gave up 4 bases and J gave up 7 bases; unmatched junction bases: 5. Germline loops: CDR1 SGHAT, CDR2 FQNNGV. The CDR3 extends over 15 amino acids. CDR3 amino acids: CASSWTGVRNSPLHF. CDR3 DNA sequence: TGTGCCAGCAGCTGGACAGGGGTGAGAAATTCACCCCTCCACTTT.

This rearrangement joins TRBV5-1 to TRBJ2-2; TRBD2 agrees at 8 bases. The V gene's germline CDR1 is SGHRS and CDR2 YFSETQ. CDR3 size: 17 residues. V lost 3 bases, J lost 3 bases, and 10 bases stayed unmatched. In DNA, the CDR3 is TGCGCCAGCAGCTGGACACCGGGGGGGGCATACACCGGGGAGCTGTTTTTT. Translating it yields CASSWTPGGAYTGELFF.

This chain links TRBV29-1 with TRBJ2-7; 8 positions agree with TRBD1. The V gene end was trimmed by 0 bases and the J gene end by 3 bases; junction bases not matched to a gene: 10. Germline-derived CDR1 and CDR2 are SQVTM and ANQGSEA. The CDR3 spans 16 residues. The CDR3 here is CSVEDRQGTLHYEQYF. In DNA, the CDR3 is TGCAGCGTTGAAGATCGACAGGGGACTTTACACTACGAGCAGTACTTC.

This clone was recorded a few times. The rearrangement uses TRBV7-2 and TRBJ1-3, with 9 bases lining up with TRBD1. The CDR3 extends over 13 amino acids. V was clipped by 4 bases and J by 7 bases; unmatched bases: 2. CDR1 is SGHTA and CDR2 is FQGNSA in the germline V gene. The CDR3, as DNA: TGTGCCAGCAGCTGGACAGGGGAGAACACCATATATTTT. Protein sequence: CASSWTGENTIYF.

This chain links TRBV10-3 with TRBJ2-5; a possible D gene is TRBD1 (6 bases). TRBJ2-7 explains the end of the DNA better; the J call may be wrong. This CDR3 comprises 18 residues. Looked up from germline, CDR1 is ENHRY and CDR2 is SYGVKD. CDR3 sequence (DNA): TGTGCCATCAGTGGCCTTCAAGGACAGTCGTTGAGGGGCTACGAGCAGTACTTC. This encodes CAISGLQGQSLRGYEQYF.

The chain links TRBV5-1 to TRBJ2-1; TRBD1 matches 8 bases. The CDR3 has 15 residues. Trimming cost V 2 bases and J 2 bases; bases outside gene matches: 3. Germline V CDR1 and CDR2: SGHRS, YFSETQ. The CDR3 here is CASSFGQGTYNEQFF. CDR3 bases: TGCGCCAGCAGCTTCGGACAGGGCACCTACAATGAGCAGTTCTTC.

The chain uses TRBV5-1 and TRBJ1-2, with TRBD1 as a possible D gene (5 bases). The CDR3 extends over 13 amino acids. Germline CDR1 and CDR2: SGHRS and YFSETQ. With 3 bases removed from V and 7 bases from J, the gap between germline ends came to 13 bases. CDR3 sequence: CASSSWGWSGYTF. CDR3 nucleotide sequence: TGCGCCAGCAGCTCGTGGGGCTGGTCTGGCTACACCTTC.

The CDR3 nucleotides read TGTGCCAGCAGCTTAGTAGTGGCAGATACGCAGTATTTT. Translation: CASSLVVADTQYF. The V and J genes are TRBV7-2 and TRBJ2-3; D is unresolved. This CDR3 region has 13 residues. The germline V and J ends were trimmed by 1 base and 4 bases, with 6 bases remaining between them. CDR1 SGHTA and CDR2 FQGNSA come from the germline V gene.

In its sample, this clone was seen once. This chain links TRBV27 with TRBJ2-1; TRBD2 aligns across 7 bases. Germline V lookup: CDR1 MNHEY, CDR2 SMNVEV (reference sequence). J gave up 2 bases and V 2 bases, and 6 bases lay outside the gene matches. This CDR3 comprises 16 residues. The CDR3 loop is CASSLRGGETYNEQFF. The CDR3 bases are TGTGCCAGCAGTTTACGCGGGGGTGAAACCTACAATGAGCAGTTCTTC.

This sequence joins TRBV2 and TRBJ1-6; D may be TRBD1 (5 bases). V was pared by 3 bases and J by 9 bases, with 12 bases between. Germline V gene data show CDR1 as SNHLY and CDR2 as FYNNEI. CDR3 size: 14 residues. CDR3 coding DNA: TGTGCCAGCAGTGAGGGGGGTATAAGTTCACCCCTCCACTTT. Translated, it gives CASSEGGISSPLHF.

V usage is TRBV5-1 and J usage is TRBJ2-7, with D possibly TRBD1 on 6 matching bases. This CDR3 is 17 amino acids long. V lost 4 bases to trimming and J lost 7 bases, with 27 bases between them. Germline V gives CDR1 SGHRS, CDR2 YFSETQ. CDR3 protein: CASSPRSGLTGLEEQYF. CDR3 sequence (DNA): TGCGCCAGCAGCCCGCGGAGTGGCCTGACAGGTCTAGAAGAGCAGTACTTC.